The clone carrying this TCR beta chain was found a few times. No antigen is known for it. The data belong to a study of blood T cells in healthy people across ages. Germline V CDR1 and CDR2: LGHDT, YNNKEL (reference sequence). The CDR3 is 17 residues long. The V gene end was trimmed by 5 bases and the J gene end by 0 bases; junction bases not matched to a gene: 10. Study-level results: Across the age range, TCR beta diversity per million T cells fell in a roughly linear way.

Using a J-beta primer mix together with a sample-barcoded 5' primer, a second PCR was run for roughly 7 to 11 cycles. TCRdb recomputed calls from the 5' RACE reads with MiXCR, one row per CDR3 protein. This sample has roughly 700,000 distinct CDR3 sequences, with 45% to 50% found just once. The sequence was obtained from a woman in her sixties in good health. Specimen: blood. This chain uses TRBV3-1 with TRBJ2-5, with 9 bases lining up with TRBD2. CDR3 region: CASSGYLAGRDQETQYF. CDR3 DNA sequence: TGTGCCAGCAGCGGATATCTAGCGGGGCGGGACCAAGAGACCCAGTACTTC.